This TCR beta chain was identified during a study of blood T cell repertoires in COVID-19. The CDR3 is 13 residues long. Germline V gene lookup returns CDR1 MDHEN and CDR2 SYDVKM. V lost 6 bases and J 10 bases, leaving 18 bases between the germline ends. Libraries were prepared by immunoSEQ multiplex PCR; TCRdb keeps only in-frame clonotypes and omits some of them. The data hold roughly 300,000 clones, with 70% to 90% observed a single time. The chain is built from TRBV28 and TRBJ1-2; D is uncertain. The sample taken for sequencing was peripheral blood. This receptor was taken from a man aged 18 to 30 who had recovered from COVID-19. In nucleotides, the CDR3 is TGTGCCAGCAGATCGGACTCGGATCCTCTCTACACCTTC. This codes for CASRSDSDPLYTF.